The 25 T cell receptor beta chains given below trace back to one sample, sequenced in a study of low-dose radiotherapy and immunotherapy resistance in tumors. Indicated time point: before trial treatment. Gene-specific TRAV and TRBV primers were used for first-strand cDNA, covering alpha and beta chains. A constant-region primer paired with the V-primer adapter amplified TCRs over 20 PCR cycles. TCRdb analysed the reads with MiXCR anew, one entry per CDR3 protein. The top ten hold about 6.6% of the sample, which has tens of thousands of distinct CDR3 sequences, roughly 29% seen once. This specimen was PBMCs, taken before treatment. These receptors were taken from a male donor with rectosigmoid adenocarcinoma.

This clonotype appeared many times. An end of the junction differs from the germline gene, which may be a read error. This chain joins TRBV7-7 and TRBJ2-3, with a weak D call TRBD2 (6 bases). Germline loops: CDR1 SSHAT, CDR2 FNYEAQ (reference sequence). The CDR3 runs 15 residues. DNA for the CDR3: TGTGCTAGCAGCCCGATTGTCCGGGAGAGGAATACGCAGTATTTT. Amino acid sequence: CASSPIVRERNTQYF.

The table lists this clonotype with many counts. DNA for the CDR3: TGTGCCAGCAGCTCGCGGATAGACTCTAACTATGGCTACACCTTC. Translation: CASSSRIDSNYGYTF. The gene calls are TRBV13 and TRBJ1-2; no firm D call. Trimming took 4 bases from V and 0 from J, leaving 12 bases between them. This CDR3 has 15 amino acids. Germline V gives CDR1 PRHDT, CDR2 FYEKMQ (reference sequence).

Written as DNA, the CDR3 is TGTGCCAGTAGCGACAGGTATAGCAATCAGCCCCAGCATTTT. Residues: CASSDRYSNQPQHF. The chain is built from TRBV19 and TRBJ1-5; D might be TRBD1 (6 bases). The CDR3 has 14 residues. The V end lost 6 bases, the J end lost 0 bases, and 9 bases lay between the germline ends. Germline V lookup: CDR1 LNHDA, CDR2 SQIVND (reference sequence).

This clonotype was seen many times. V is TRBV28 and J is TRBJ2-5; possibly TRBD2 for D (6 bases). The V and J ends lost 1 base and 5 bases respectively, with 17 bases between them. Germline CDR1 and CDR2: MDHEN and SYDVKM. The CDR3 extends over 16 amino acids. CDR3 bases: TGTGCCAGCAGTTTATCAGGGACCCCCGGAGGGGAGACCCAGTACTTC. Amino acid sequence: CASSLSGTPGGETQYF.

This clonotype occurred many times. The gene calls are TRBV5-1 and TRBJ1-1; D is undetermined. This CDR3 has 14 residues. Germline lookup yields CDR1 SGHRS and CDR2 YFSETQ. Trimming removed 6 bases from V and 0 bases from J, with 12 bases in between. The DNA for the CDR3 is TGCGCCAGCACCTCCGGGAACATGAACACTGAAGCTTTCTTT. Protein sequence: CASTSGNMNTEAFF. The full variable domain, completed using reference TRBV5-1 and TRBJ1-1, is KAGVTQTPRYLIKTRGQQVTLSCSPISGHRSVSWYQQTPGQGLQFLFEYFSETQRNKGNFPGRFSGRQFSNSRSEMNVSTLELGDSALYLCASTSGNMNTEAFFGQGTRLTVV.

In its sample, this clonotype was seen many times. This chain uses TRBV28 with TRBJ1-5, with D uncertain. The V end lost 5 bases, the J end lost 5 bases, and 13 bases lay between the germline ends. Germline assignment: CDR1 MDHEN and CDR2 SYDVKM. The CDR3 runs to 14 residues. The CDR3, as DNA: TGTGCCAGCAGTCCCCCCCAGATGTATCAGCCCCAGCATTTT. This gives the protein CASSPPQMYQPQHF.

This clonotype has ten or more counts. The chain couples TRBV5-1 to TRBJ2-2; TRBD1 aligns across 7 bases. Trimming cost V 0 bases and J 7 bases; bases outside gene matches: 3. This CDR3 is built from 14 residues. The germline V gene encodes CDR1 SGHRS and CDR2 YFSETQ. The CDR3 sequence is CASSLGQGVGELFF. Here the CDR3 DNA reads TGCGCCAGCAGCTTGGGACAGGGAGTCGGGGAGCTGTTTTTT.

There are many counts of this clonotype. This sequence joins TRBV4-3 and TRBJ2-3; 15 positions agree with TRBD2. Germline V CDR1 and CDR2: LGHNA, YSLEER. Trimming removed 6 bases from V and 6 bases from J; junction bases left unmatched: 7. The length of the CDR3 is 16 residues. Written as DNA, the CDR3 is TGCGCCAGCAGTCTCGGACTAGCGGGGGGGATGGATACGCAGTATTTT. It translates to CASSLGLAGGMDTQYF.

This clonotype has a count of ten or more. The gene calls are TRBV28 and TRBJ2-1; tentative D call: TRBD1 (5 bases). This CDR3 contains 13 residues. The V end was cut by 3 bases, the J end by 7 bases, with 10 bases between. Germline lookup yields CDR1 MDHEN and CDR2 SYDVKM. This chain's CDR3 is CASSLQGRNEQFF. CDR3 bases: TGTGCCAGCAGTTTGCAGGGCCGGAATGAGCAGTTCTTC.

This clonotype has ten or more counts. The chain has TRBV12-3 or TRBV12-4 and TRBJ2-7; D uncertain. The V and J ends lost 3 bases and 0 bases respectively, with 6 bases between them. The CDR3 loop spans 13 amino acids. CDR3 bases: TGTGCCAGCAGTTTGTACAGCTCCTACGAGCAGTACTTC. This encodes CASSLYSSYEQYF.

This clonotype occurred many times. The rearrangement links TRBV4-3 to TRBJ2-6; D not resolved. CDR3 length equals 13 residues. Germline lookup yields CDR1 LGHNA and CDR2 YSLEER. Trimming left V 8 bases short and J 0 bases short, with 5 bases between. The CDR3 reads CASGLSGANVLTF. CDR3 DNA sequence: TGCGCCAGCGGCCTCTCTGGGGCCAACGTCCTGACTTTC.

This clonotype has ten or more counts. CDR3 DNA: TGTGCCATCAGTGAGTCCGGGGCCAACGTCCTGACTTTC. Protein sequence: CAISESGANVLTF. The J gene is TRBJ2-6, the V gene TRBV10-3; D remains ambiguous. Germline-derived CDR1 and CDR2 are ENHRY and SYGVKD. V lost 0 bases and J 4 bases, leaving 1 base between the germline ends. This CDR3 is 13 amino acids long.

Note on this clonotype: The likely explanation is a read error, given a far larger clone one base away. The V and J genes are TRBV7-3 and TRBJ2-1, with 8 bases fitting TRBD1. The CDR3 sequence is 16 residues long. Trimming took 2 bases from V and 13 from J; bases not matched to a gene: 16. Germline loops: CDR1 SGHTA, CDR2 FQGTGA. The CDR3 DNA is TGTGCCAGCAGCTTACGGACAGGGCGGTTGGGGGAGACCCAGTTCTTC. Encoded protein: CASSLRTGRLGETQFF.

This clonotype was counted many times. This chain links TRBV7-2 with TRBJ2-2; 10 bases map to TRBD2. Germline CDR1 is SGHTA and CDR2 is FQGNSA. This CDR3 has 14 amino acids. Germline trimming cut 7 bases from V and 8 bases from J; bases unmatched to any gene: 7. CDR3 sequence: CASTLAGVNGELFF. For the CDR3, the DNA is TGTGCCAGCACCCTAGCGGGGGTAAATGGGGAGCTGTTTTTT. Supplemented by reference TRBV7-2 and TRBJ2-2, the full variable domain reads GAGVSQSPSNKVTEKGKDVELRCDPISGHTALYWYRQSLGQGLEFLIYFQGNSAPDKSGLPSDRFSAERTGGSVSTLTIQRTQQEDSAVYLCASTLAGVNGELFFGEGSRLTVL.

This clonotype has ten or more counts. The V and J genes are TRBV7-2 and TRBJ2-2, with a tentative D call TRBD2 (6 bases). With 2 bases removed from V and 9 bases from J, the gap between germline ends came to 19 bases. This CDR3 is built from 16 residues. Germline loops: CDR1 SGHTA, CDR2 FQGNSA. The CDR3 loop is CASSLLRTTVFRELFF. The CDR3 coding sequence is TGTGCCAGCAGCTTACTTAGGACTACGGTGTTTAGGGAGCTGTTTTTT. Supplemented by reference TRBV7-2 and TRBJ2-2, the full variable domain reads GAGVSQSPSNKVTEKGKDVELRCDPISGHTALYWYRQSLGQGLEFLIYFQGNSAPDKSGLPSDRFSAERTGGSVSTLTIQRTQQEDSAVYLCASSLLRTTVFRELFFGEGSRLTVL.

This chain links TRBV10-3 with TRBJ2-1; 10 positions match TRBD2. With V trimmed by 2 bases and J by 7 bases, 8 bases remained unmatched. CDR1 and CDR2 (germline): ENHRY, SYGVKD. The CDR3 is 16 residues long. CDR3 sequence (DNA): TGTGCCATCAGTGAGGGGTCTAGCGGGAGTCGAAATGAGCAGTTCTTC. It translates to CAISEGSSGSRNEQFF.

This clonotype showed up many times. The CDR3 sequence is CASREPGTIKRREQFF. For the CDR3, the DNA is TGCGCCAGCAGGGAACCCGGGACTATAAAAAGGCGTGAGCAGTTCTTC. V gene TRBV5-1 combines with J gene TRBJ2-1, with 7 nucleotides matching TRBD2. J lost 9 bases, V lost 5 bases, and 17 bases had no gene match. Per the germline V gene, CDR1 is SGHRS and CDR2 is YFSETQ. This CDR3 has 16 amino acids.

This clonotype was counted ten times or more. The rearrangement uses TRBV6-4 and TRBJ2-3; the match to TRBD2 covers 13 bases. CDR3 length: 18 amino acids. The V segment lost 9 bases and the J segment 2 bases; nucleotides outside the gene matches: 14. Germline V CDR1 and CDR2: MRHNA, SNTAGT. The CDR3 here is CARAGLAGPNPITDTQYF. CDR3 sequence (DNA): TGTGCCAGAGCGGGACTAGCGGGACCTAACCCAATCACAGATACGCAGTATTTT.

This clonotype was seen only a few times. CDR3 nucleotides: TGTGCCAGCAGCCCCCGGGGACTAGCGGGAGGGTTGAGTGAGCAGTTCTTC. Protein: CASSPRGLAGGLSEQFF. J is TRBJ2-1 and V is TRBV7-9, with 16 bases lining up with TRBD2. This CDR3 comprises 17 residues. V shed 5 bases and J 9 bases; nucleotides not matched to a gene: 10. Germline V CDR1 and CDR2: SEHNR, FQNEAQ (reference sequence).

This clonotype has a count of ten or more. The chain carries TRBV7-9 and TRBJ2-3; D possibly uses TRBD1 or TRBD2 (5 bases each). Trimming took 6 bases from V and 3 from J, leaving 19 bases between them. The CDR3 contains 16 residues. In germline, CDR1 is SEHNR, CDR2 FQNEAQ (reference sequence). The CDR3 spells CASSHPGRSRTDTQYF. In DNA form, the CDR3 reads TGTGCCAGCAGTCACCCAGGGAGATCCAGGACAGATACGCAGTATTTT.

This clonotype was seen at least ten times. The V call is TRBV12-3 or TRBV12-4, the J call TRBJ1-2, with D perhaps TRBD1 (6 bases). This CDR3 has 15 amino acids. Trimming pared 3 bases from V and 2 bases from J, leaving 13 bases between. The CDR3 DNA reads TGTGCCAGCAGTTTCGGGGGCTCGGGGAACTATGGCTACACCTTC. Protein: CASSFGGSGNYGYTF.

V usage is TRBV27 and J usage is TRBJ1-2, with D possibly TRBD1 on 5 matching bases. V lost 3 bases, J lost 3 bases, and 8 bases lay in between. The CDR3 sequence is 13 residues long. Germline V CDR1 and CDR2: MNHEY, SMNVEV (reference sequence). Here the CDR3 reads CASSFGAYYGYTF. In DNA form, the CDR3 reads TGTGCCAGCAGTTTCGGGGCCTACTATGGCTACACCTTC.

This clonotype was detected many times. This chain links TRBV6-2 or TRBV6-3 with TRBJ1-1; 9 positions agree with TRBD1. Germline-derived CDR1 and CDR2 are MNHEY and SVGEGT. The CDR3 runs to 15 residues. With V trimmed by 5 bases and J by 1 base, 5 bases remained unmatched. The CDR3 DNA follows: TGTGCCAGCAGTGAACAGGGGGCGGGGAACACTGAAGCTTTCTTT. It yields the protein CASSEQGAGNTEAFF.

This clonotype was counted a few times. The chain uses TRBV6-2 or TRBV6-3 and TRBJ2-2; 9 bases are a match to TRBD2. V was clipped by 6 bases and J by 3 bases; unmatched bases: 8. The CDR3 covers 16 residues. The germline CDR1 and CDR2 sequences are MNHEY and SVGEGT. In DNA form, the CDR3 reads TGTGCCAGCAGATTAGCGGGAGAGGTGGACACCGGGGAGCTGTTTTTT. It encodes CASRLAGEVDTGELFF.

J is TRBJ2-7 and V is TRBV5-3, with TRBD2 as a possible D gene (6 bases). TRBV5-3 is an ORF, with its function uncertain. CDR3 length equals 13 residues. V was cut by 8 bases and J by 2 bases, with 14 bases left in between. CDR3 protein: CASTGGKTYEQYF. CDR3 nucleotide sequence: TGTGCCAGCACGGGCGGGAAAACCTACGAGCAGTACTTC.